This T cell receptor (beta chain) was recovered during a study of blood T cell repertoires in COVID-19. Study as a whole: There were acute and convalescent COVID-19 samples, and they came from the United States, Italy and Spain.

Original processing methods: Reference gene primer amplification yielded estimated nucleated cell counts. Produced via immunoSEQ multiplex PCR; TCRdb's table is partial and in-frame only. Clone size and the V and J calls come from that table; the DNA yielded D and trimming. Seen here are about 350,000 clones, approximately 91% observed once, and the top ten hold about 0.94%. This clone was seen just once. At one boundary the junction diverges from the germline segment, which might be a read error. The CDR3 runs to 13 residues. The germline CDR1 and CDR2 sequences are MNHEY and SVGAGI. Participant age was 18 to 89 years, and participants resided in approximately 25 US areas.

Material for sequencing was PBMCs or T cells enriched from blood (not recorded which). The V call is TRBV6-5, the J call TRBJ2-7; D unclear. The source is a woman aged 25 to 45 who had been exposed to COVID-19. The CDR3 region is CASSNSAWNEQYF. CDR3 sequence (DNA): TGTGCCAGCAGTAACTCAGCGTGGAACGAGCAGTACTTC.